This T cell receptor (beta chain) was obtained from a study of blood T cell repertoires in COVID-19. Study background: From the United States, Italy and Spain came samples of acute and convalescent COVID-19. T cells, B-cell-depleted T cells, or PBMCs supplied cDNA or gDNA.

Generated by immunoSEQ multiplex PCR, the TCRdb table keeps only in-frame clones and is missing some. The table lists 300,000 to 350,000 clones, 75% to 90% of them singletons. The CDR3 spans 15 residues. V was clipped by 4 bases and J by 5 bases; unmatched bases: 4. CDR1 SGHTA and CDR2 FQGNSA come from the germline V gene. The clonotype originates from a woman in her twenties or thirties with COVID-19, enrolled during active disease. Sample: peripheral blood. The V call is TRBV7-2, the J call TRBJ2-7; 14 bases align to TRBD2. The CDR3 DNA reads as TGTGCCAGCAGCTCGGGACTAGCGGGAGATCACGAGCAGTACTTC. Amino acid sequence: CASSSGLAGDHEQYF.